The source of this T cell receptor beta chain is a study of OX40 agonist ivuxolimab in advanced cancers. In the study overall: Ivuxolimab was an agonistic, fully human IgG2 monoclonal antibody directed against OX40 (CD134), a costimulatory receptor. Of the 50 to 55 patients in dose escalation, about 20 had hepatocellular carcinoma, roughly 15 had melanoma, 9 had renal cell carcinoma and 9 had head and neck cancer. Partial responses occurred in three dose-escalation patients: two with cutaneous melanoma and one with hepatocellular carcinoma. Intravenous ivuxolimab was administered to patients every 2 weeks at six dose levels: 0.01, 0.1, 0.3, 1.5, 3 and 10 mg/kg. Patients were allowed to have had prior anti-PD-1, anti-PD-L1 or anti-CTLA-4 therapy, and 40% of the dose-escalation patients had been treated with checkpoint inhibitors. Peripheral TCRbeta sequencing was intended to test whether TCR sequence diversity was altered and clonal T-cell expansion was caused by ivuxolimab. A male proportion of roughly 80% and a mean age of about 60 years, ranging from 23 to 79, were recorded for the dose-escalation cohort. The paper reports the monotherapy dose-escalation portion (N of about 52 patients) of the phase I ivuxolimab trial.

Relative to germline, V is 8 bases shorter and J is 4 bases shorter, with 8 bases between their ends. Based on the germline V gene, the CDR1 and CDR2 sequences are MDHEN and SYDVKM. The CDR3 runs 11 residues from the cysteine to the phenylalanine. Kept here is only the CDR3 DNA, which spans 33 bases and is read in frame from base 1. For sequencing of the TCRbeta CDR3 region, genomic DNA was extracted from the sorted cells. The immunoSEQ Assay was used for sequencing of TCRbeta CDR3 regions. TCRdb mirrors the immuneACCESS table, restricted to in-frame sequences. Some clones are absent from its copies; in checked studies, under half trace to an unresolved V gene, and the reason for the others is unknown. Within this sample are roughly 70,000 clones, with 85% of them counted one time only. The ten largest clonotypes hold about 4% of the sample. Worth noting for this clone: Its antigen target is currently unknown. Base qualities are not provided; no much larger clone lies one nucleotide away.

What the authors observed across the whole study: Low levels of normalized T-cell clonal expansion were also seen in some nonresponding patients. In the 0.1-3.0 mg/kg groups, partial responders were among the patients with the lowest normalized peripheral clonal expansion, particularly in CD8+ T cells. At doses from 0.1 to 3.0 mg/kg, clonal expansion was seen in both CD4+ and CD8+ blood T cells between baseline and week 6. After ivuxolimab, more expanded clones were found on average in CD8+ T cells than in CD4+ T cells. Antigen specificity was not determined for the clonally expanded peripheral T cells.

The trial excluded patients who had a history of autoimmune disease or who were on systemic immunosuppression. Peripheral blood for TCR sequencing was collected from all dose cohorts at baseline, on cycle 4 day 1, and on cycle 7 day 1. Samples were obtained from an open-label, multicenter, first-in-human phase I dose-escalation trial of ivuxolimab. Adults with locally advanced or metastatic head and neck squamous cell, hepatocellular, melanoma or renal cell carcinoma were enrolled in the trial. Before TCR sequencing, CD4+ T cells and CD8+ T cells from peripheral blood were sorted into separate populations.

The V and J genes are TRBV28 and TRBJ1-2; the D gene is perhaps TRBD1, on 5 matching bases. Specimen: CD4+ or CD8+ T cells sorted from blood, collected in a trial of the OX40 agonist ivuxolimab. The receptor was isolated from an adult with an advanced solid tumor such as melanoma, head and neck, liver or kidney cancer. CDR3 reads: CASGTPYGYTF. The DNA reads TGTGCCAGCGGGACCCCCTATGGCTACACCTTC.